The TCR beta chain described here comes from a study of post-analysis software for immune sequencing data. General study findings and limits: The study found significantly lower normalized Chao1 diversity in multiple sclerosis patients than in controls. Roughly five TRBV segments, including TRBV5-6, TRBV5-1 and TRBV20-1, were more frequent in patients than controls. The authors found that F measure strongly co-clustered same-batch samples.

Unique molecular identifiers featured in each of the TCR beta cDNA libraries. T cells numbering roughly 1 to 10 million yielded cDNA molecules that totaled about 500,000. Each CDR3 protein gets one entry after TCRdb re-called the PCR reads with MiXCR. The table includes some 690,000 distinct CDR3 sequences, 25% to 30% detected once. Germline V gives CDR1 DFQATT, CDR2 SNEGSKA (reference sequence). The CDR3 totals 13 residues. Remarks on this clonotype: Antigen: not known.

The chain employs TRBV20-1 and TRBJ2-4, with TRBD2 identical over 10 bases. The J call may be in error: the DNA end matches TRBJ2-7 better. Input material: blood. The receptor's source is a girl aged 10-17 years with multiple sclerosis. DNA of the CDR3: TGCAGTGCTACTACTAGCGGGACCGGCGAGCAGTACTTC. The encoded protein is CSATTSGTGEQYF.